This TCR beta chain was identified during a study of T cell repertoires in ileal Crohn's disease (dated by TCRdb to the late 2010s). Regarding the complete study: The median duration of disease was approximately eight years, and at the time of surgery 35% to 45% of patients were active smokers. All patients had surgery for a complication: stricturing disease in roughly 61% and penetrating disease in around 39%. Postoperative therapy was given to about half of the patients, with thiopurines administered to fewer than 13 patients and anti-TNF agents administered to some 17 patients. The TCR repertoire was analysed in over 50 patients with Crohn's disease drawn from a prospective multicentre cohort. The study was conducted in parallel with a multicentre cohort that was designed to identify predictors of early endoscopic recurrence following ileocolonic resection. Endoscopic postoperative recurrence was defined as a Rutgeerts score above i0. A total of around 170 mucosal samples from around 57 patients were sequenced, collected from several sites on the surgical specimen as well as at postoperative endoscopy.

V is trimmed back by 8 bases and J by 1 base, and the junction contains 1 base that no gene match accounts for. The CDR3 holds 12 amino acids from the cysteine to the phenylalanine. The kept DNA is CDR3 alone, 36 bases in frame from the first base. CDR1 and CDR2 are read off the germline V gene as MDHEN and SYDVKM. Overall study outcomes, separate from this receptor: Only a subgroup of patients, of unstated size, had their mucosal CD4 and CD8 T cells sorted and sequenced. More high-frequency clones were carried by sorted CD8 T cells than by CD4 T cells, suggesting that mucosal expansions were mainly CD8. Compared with non-smokers, patients who were active smokers at surgery showed a significantly higher proportion of clonal expansions (roughly 24% vs 19%, p=0.02). Endoscopic recurrence was found to be associated with higher high-frequency clone percentages at surgery, and recurrence was observed in all patients with clonality above 26.8% (18/57).

For commercial TCRB immunosequencing, roughly 0.5 micrograms of biopsy DNA were submitted for each sample. CDR3 regions were amplified from genomic DNA by Adaptive Biotechnology using a two-step, amplification bias-controlled multiplex PCR. The first PCR used primers for every V and J gene segment; the second PCR added barcodes and Illumina adapters. An Illumina instrument was used to sequence the CDR3 libraries. On the authors' methods: Vendor-provided pipelines were combined with custom analysis of raw data in R/Bioconductor under R version 3.3.0. Clonality, which ranges from 0 to 1, was calculated as the inverse of the normalised Shannon entropy across all productive clones. High-frequency clones were defined as the repertoire share of the top 100 clones, retaining only clones passing a 95% confidence test. The Simpson index measured repertoire diversity, and the Morisita-Horn index measured overlap between samples. What TCRdb holds here is the immuneACCESS table cut down to in-frame rearrangements. Part of the clones is not present; checked against another copy, under half of the missing clones reflect an unresolved V gene, and the others are unexplained. V, J and clone size derive from that table, while D and trimming were established from the DNA sequence. A total of about 14,000 clones appear in this sample, around 84% of them only once. Jointly, the top ten make up almost 6.5% of the sample.

To be eligible, patients had to be adults with ileal or ileocolonic Crohn's disease and an indication for ileocolonic resection. Before DNA extraction, whole ileal mucosal biopsies were kept frozen at -80 degrees C. Genomic DNA was extracted from frozen whole biopsies with a TRizol-based method and quantified on a NanoDrop 2000 spectrophotometer. Details on this clone: Its antigen remains unidentified. The input lacks base qualities; no much larger clone sits a single base away.

Sequenced input: ileal tissue. The rearranged chain carries TRBV28 and TRBJ2-7; 8 bases in the junction line up with TRBD1. The sequence was collected from an adult with Crohn's disease. The CDR3 protein is CASRTGSYEQYF. The DNA sequence is as follows: TGTGCCAGCCGGACAGGGTCCTACGAGCAGTACTTC.